This TCR beta chain came from a study of identical twins. From the 5' RACE reads, TCRdb called clonotypes with MiXCR, one entry per CDR3 protein. The profile shows hundreds of thousands of distinct CDR3 sequences, 9% to 15% of them singletons. The CDR3 runs 15 residues. The V and J ends lost 5 bases and 6 bases respectively, with 19 bases between them. These data were also filed under a second study, of yellow fever vaccine responses in identical twins.

The origin of this receptor is a young woman in good health. Sequencing was carried out using CD8+ T cells sorted from blood. The rearrangement links TRBV12-3 or TRBV12-4 to TRBJ1-1; the D gene is possibly TRBD1 (5 bases). The CDR3 bases are TGTGCCAGCAGTCCGCCCCAGGGTATCGGGGCTGAAGCTTTCTTT. This sequence encodes CASSPPQGIGAEAFF.